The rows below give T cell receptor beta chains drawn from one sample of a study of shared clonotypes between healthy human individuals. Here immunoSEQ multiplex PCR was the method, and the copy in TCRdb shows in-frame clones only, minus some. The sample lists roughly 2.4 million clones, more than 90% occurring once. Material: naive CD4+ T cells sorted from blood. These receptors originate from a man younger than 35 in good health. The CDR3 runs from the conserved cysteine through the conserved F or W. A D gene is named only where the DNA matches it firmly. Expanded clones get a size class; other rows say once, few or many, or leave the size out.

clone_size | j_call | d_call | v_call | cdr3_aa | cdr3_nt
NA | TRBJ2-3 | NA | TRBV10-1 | CATSRTASTDTQYF | TGCGCCACCTCGAGGACGGCGAGCACAGATACGCAGTATTTT
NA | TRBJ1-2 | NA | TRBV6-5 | CASSSPTGSYGYTF | TGTGCCAGCAGTTCCCCAACAGGGTCCTATGGCTACACCTTC
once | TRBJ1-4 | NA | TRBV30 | CAWSPYAATNEKLFF | TGTGCCTGGAGTCCTTATGCCGCAACTAATGAAAAACTGTTTTTT
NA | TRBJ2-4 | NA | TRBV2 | CASTPELAKNIQYF | TGTGCCAGCACCCCAGAGCTAGCCAAAAACATTCAGTACTTC
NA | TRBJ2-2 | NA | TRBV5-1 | CASSFSDRPSGELFF | TGCGCCAGCAGCTTCAGCGACAGGCCCAGCGGGGAGCTGTTTTTT
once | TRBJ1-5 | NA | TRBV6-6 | CASSPPGAQPQHF | TGTGCCAGCAGTCCGCCAGGGGCTCAGCCCCAGCATTTT
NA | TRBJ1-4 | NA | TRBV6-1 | CASKARATNEKLFF | TGTGCCAGCAAAGCCCGGGCGACTAATGAAAAACTGTTTTTT
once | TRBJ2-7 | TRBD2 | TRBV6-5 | CASSPGLSGGLGQYF | TGTGCCAGCAGTCCCGGACTAAGCGGGGGCCTCGGGCAGTACTTC
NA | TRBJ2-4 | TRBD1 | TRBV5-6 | CASSSTGGTNIQYF | TGTGCCAGCAGCTCGACAGGGGGCACAAACATTCAGTACTTC
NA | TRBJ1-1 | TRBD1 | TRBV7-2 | CASSLLPGQGSEAFF | TGTGCCAGCAGCTTGTTGCCGGGACAGGGTTCTGAAGCTTTCTTT
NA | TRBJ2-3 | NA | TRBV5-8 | CASSSGGAPSTDTQYF | TGTGCCAGCAGCTCCGGGGGAGCGCCGAGCACAGATACGCAGTATTTT